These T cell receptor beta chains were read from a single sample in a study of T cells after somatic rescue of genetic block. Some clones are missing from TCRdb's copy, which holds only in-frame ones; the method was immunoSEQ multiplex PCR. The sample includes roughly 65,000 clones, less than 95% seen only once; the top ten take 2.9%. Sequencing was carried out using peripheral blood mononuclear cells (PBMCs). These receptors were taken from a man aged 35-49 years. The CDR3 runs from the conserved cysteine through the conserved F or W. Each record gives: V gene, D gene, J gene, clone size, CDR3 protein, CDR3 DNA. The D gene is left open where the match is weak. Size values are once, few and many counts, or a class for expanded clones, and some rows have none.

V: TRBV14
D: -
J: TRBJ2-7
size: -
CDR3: CASSRRRSSYEQYF
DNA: TGTGCCAGCAGCCGTCGAAGGAGCTCCTACGAGCAGTACTTC

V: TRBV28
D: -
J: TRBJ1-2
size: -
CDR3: CASSSYERDLSVGYTF
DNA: TGTGCCAGCAGTTCCTATGAACGGGATCTTTCGGTTGGCTACACCTTC

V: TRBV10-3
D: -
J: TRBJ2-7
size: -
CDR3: CAIGDSRKYEQYF
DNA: TGTGCCATAGGGGACTCAAGAAAATACGAGCAGTACTTC

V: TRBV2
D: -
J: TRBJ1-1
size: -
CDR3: CASSEARDTKAFF
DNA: TGTGCCAGCAGTGAAGCGCGGGACACCAAAGCTTTCTTT

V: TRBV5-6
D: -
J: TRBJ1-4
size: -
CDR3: CASSLRGAGEKLFF
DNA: TGTGCCAGCAGCTTGCGGGGCGCGGGTGAAAAACTGTTTTTT

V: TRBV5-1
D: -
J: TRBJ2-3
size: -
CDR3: CASSLDSQRDTQYF
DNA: TGCGCCAGCAGCTTGGATAGCCAGCGTGATACGCAGTATTTT

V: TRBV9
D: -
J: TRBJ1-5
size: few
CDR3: CASSVGATVNQPQHF
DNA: TGTGCCAGCAGCGTAGGGGCGACGGTAAATCAGCCCCAGCATTTT

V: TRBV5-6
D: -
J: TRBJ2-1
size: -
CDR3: CASSLEFQVTDEQFF
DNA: TGTGCCAGCAGCTTGGAATTTCAGGTTACAGATGAGCAGTTCTTC

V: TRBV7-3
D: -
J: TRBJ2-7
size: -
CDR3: CASSFIPNEQYF
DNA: TGTGCCAGCAGCTTTATCCCGAACGAGCAGTACTTC

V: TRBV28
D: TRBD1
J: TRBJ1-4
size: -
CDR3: CASRRTGTGEKLFF
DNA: TGTGCCAGCAGAAGGACAGGGACGGGTGAAAAACTGTTTTTT

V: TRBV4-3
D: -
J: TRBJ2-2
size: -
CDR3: CASSQASGTRTGELFF
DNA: TGCGCCAGCAGCCAAGCTTCCGGGACCCGCACCGGGGAGCTGTTTTTT

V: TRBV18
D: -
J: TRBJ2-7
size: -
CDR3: CASSPPSGSYEQYF
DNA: TGTGCCAGCTCACCACCGTCCGGGTCCTACGAGCAGTACTTC

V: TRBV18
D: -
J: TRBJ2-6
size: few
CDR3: CASSPPSGAGANVLTF
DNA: TGTGCCAGCTCACCACCGTCGGGAGCTGGGGCCAACGTCCTGACTTTC

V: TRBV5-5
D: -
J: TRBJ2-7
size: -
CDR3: CASRSWGDYEQYF
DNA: TGTGCCAGCAGATCCTGGGGGGACTACGAGCAGTACTTC

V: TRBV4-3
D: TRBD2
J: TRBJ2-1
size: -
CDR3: CASSQELAGYNEQFF
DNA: TGCGCCAGCAGCCAAGAGCTAGCGGGCTACAATGAGCAGTTCTTC

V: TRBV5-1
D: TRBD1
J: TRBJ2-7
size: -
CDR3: CASSKGTGVVYEQYF
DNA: TGCGCCAGCAGCAAAGGGACAGGGGTGGTCTACGAGCAGTACTTC

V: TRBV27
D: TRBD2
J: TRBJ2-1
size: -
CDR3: CASSRRLAGEVSNEQFF
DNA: TGTGCCAGCAGTCGGAGACTAGCGGGAGAGGTTAGCAATGAGCAGTTCTTC

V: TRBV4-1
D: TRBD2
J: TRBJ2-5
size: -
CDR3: CASSQVGGREGTQYF
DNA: TGCGCCAGCAGCCAAGTTGGCGGCAGGGAGGGGACCCAGTACTTC